The rows below give T cell receptor beta chains drawn from one sample of a study of T cell changes during pregnancy in multiple sclerosis. Profiled with immunoSEQ multiplex PCR; TCRdb holds only in-frame clones, not every one. The table shows tens of thousands of clones, with roughly nine tenths occurring only once. The sequenced sample was peripheral blood, obtained in the second trimester of pregnancy. Receptors were obtained from a female donor in good health, enrolled as a control in a pregnancy study. CDR3s include the opening cysteine and the closing phenylalanine or tryptophan. A D gene is named only where the DNA matches it firmly. Part of the rows lack a size; the others show once, few, many or a class for expanded clones.

d_call: TRBD1
clone_size: .
v_call: TRBV7-2
j_call: TRBJ1-6
cdr3_aa: CASSLDQDRAPLHF
cdr3_nt: TGTGCCAGCAGCTTAGACCAGGACAGGGCACCCCTCCACTTT

d_call: TRBD2
clone_size: .
v_call: TRBV19
j_call: TRBJ2-7
cdr3_aa: CATLTSGGLLKQYF
cdr3_nt: TGTGCCACCCTGACTAGCGGGGGCCTTTTAAAGCAGTACTTC

d_call: TRBD2
clone_size: .
v_call: TRBV10-3
j_call: TRBJ2-1
cdr3_aa: CAISDVRLANNEQFF
cdr3_nt: TGTGCCATCAGTGACGTCCGACTAGCAAACAATGAGCAGTTCTTC

d_call: .
clone_size: once
v_call: TRBV7-8
j_call: TRBJ1-5
cdr3_aa: CASSDGLGNQPQHF
cdr3_nt: TGTGCCAGCAGCGACGGACTGGGCAATCAGCCCCAGCATTTT

d_call: TRBD1
clone_size: few
v_call: TRBV19
j_call: TRBJ1-2
cdr3_aa: CASSILDRAYGYTF
cdr3_nt: TGTGCCAGTAGTATCCTCGACAGGGCATATGGCTACACCTTC

d_call: .
clone_size: .
v_call: TRBV6-5
j_call: TRBJ1-1
cdr3_aa: CASTRTTFTEAFF
cdr3_nt: TGTGCCAGCACTCGAACGACATTCACTGAAGCTTTCTTT

d_call: TRBD1
clone_size: .
v_call: TRBV5-8
j_call: TRBJ2-3
cdr3_aa: CASSAGQGPTDTQYF
cdr3_nt: TGTGCCAGCAGCGCGGGACAGGGCCCCACAGATACGCAGTATTTT

d_call: TRBD1
clone_size: .
v_call: TRBV19
j_call: TRBJ1-2
cdr3_aa: CASSHRDRDLTYYGYTF
cdr3_nt: TGTGCCAGTAGTCACCGGGACAGGGACTTGACTTACTATGGCTACACCTTC

d_call: .
clone_size: .
v_call: TRBV6-5
j_call: TRBJ1-2
cdr3_aa: CASSLQGYGYTF
cdr3_nt: TGTGCCAGCAGTCTACAGGGCTATGGCTACACCTTC

d_call: TRBD2
clone_size: .
v_call: TRBV5-5
j_call: TRBJ2-7
cdr3_aa: CASSQGGGTSYEQYF
cdr3_nt: TGTGCCAGCAGCCAGGGCGGGGGGACTTCCTACGAGCAGTACTTC

d_call: .
clone_size: .
v_call: TRBV7-8
j_call: TRBJ2-7
cdr3_aa: CASRGRAGREQYF
cdr3_nt: TGTGCCAGCAGGGGCCGGGCGGGGCGCGAGCAGTACTTC

d_call: TRBD2
clone_size: .
v_call: TRBV4-3
j_call: TRBJ2-3
cdr3_aa: CASSQDSGGLTDTQYF
cdr3_nt: TGCGCCAGCAGCCAAGATAGCGGGGGGTTGACAGATACGCAGTATTTT

d_call: TRBD1
clone_size: .
v_call: TRBV30
j_call: TRBJ1-2
cdr3_aa: CAWDRGSYGYTF
cdr3_nt: TGTGCCTGGGACAGGGGATCCTATGGCTACACCTTC

d_call: .
clone_size: .
v_call: TRBV21-1
j_call: TRBJ2-2
cdr3_aa: CASSKSRLTGELFF
cdr3_nt: TGTGCCAGCAGCAAATCGCGCCTGACCGGGGAGCTGTTTTTT

d_call: .
clone_size: .
v_call: TRBV5-4
j_call: TRBJ2-5
cdr3_aa: CASSLEVSTAGETQYF
cdr3_nt: TGTGCCAGCAGCCTGGAGGTGTCTACAGCGGGAGAGACCCAGTACTTC

d_call: TRBD1
clone_size: .
v_call: TRBV6-4
j_call: TRBJ2-2
cdr3_aa: CASSVKGQDTGELFF
cdr3_nt: TGTGCCAGCAGTGTCAAAGGACAGGACACCGGGGAGCTGTTTTTT

d_call: .
clone_size: .
v_call: TRBV13
j_call: TRBJ2-7
cdr3_aa: CASSSAYEQYF
cdr3_nt: TGTGCCAGCAGCTCCGCCTACGAGCAGTACTTC

d_call: TRBD2
clone_size: .
v_call: TRBV11-2
j_call: TRBJ2-7
cdr3_aa: CASSLGLAATYEQYF
cdr3_nt: TGTGCCAGCAGCCTAGGACTAGCGGCAACCTACGAGCAGTACTTC

d_call: .
clone_size: once
v_call: TRBV6-6
j_call: TRBJ1-5
cdr3_aa: CASSYAKGGSNQPQHF
cdr3_nt: TGTGCCAGCAGTTACGCTAAGGGAGGTAGCAATCAGCCCCAGCATTTT

d_call: .
clone_size: .
v_call: TRBV5-4
j_call: TRBJ2-6
cdr3_aa: CASSYDGVFAGANVLTF
cdr3_nt: TGTGCCAGCAGCTACGACGGAGTATTCGCTGGGGCCAACGTCCTGACTTTC

d_call: .
clone_size: .
v_call: TRBV7-9
j_call: TRBJ2-5
cdr3_aa: CASSRSQGLGETQYF
cdr3_nt: TGTGCCAGCAGTCGGTCACAGGGTCTAGGAGAGACCCAGTACTTC

d_call: TRBD1
clone_size: .
v_call: TRBV11-3
j_call: TRBJ1-2
cdr3_aa: CASSLGIGQGYGYTF
cdr3_nt: TGTGCCAGCAGCTTAGGGATCGGACAGGGCTATGGCTACACCTTC

d_call: .
clone_size: .
v_call: TRBV5-1
j_call: TRBJ2-7
cdr3_aa: CASSLTGSGYEQYF
cdr3_nt: TGCGCCAGCAGCTTGACAGGGTCGGGCTACGAGCAGTACTTC

d_call: TRBD2
clone_size: once
v_call: TRBV18
j_call: TRBJ2-7
cdr3_aa: CASSRQGLAGVEQYF
cdr3_nt: TGTGCCAGCTCTCGACAGGGACTAGCGGGAGTCGAGCAGTACTTC

d_call: TRBD2
clone_size: .
v_call: TRBV10-2
j_call: TRBJ2-4
cdr3_aa: CASSESTSGTLNIQYF
cdr3_nt: TGCGCCAGCAGTGAGTCGACTAGCGGGACGCTCAACATTCAGTACTTC

d_call: .
clone_size: .
v_call: TRBV15
j_call: TRBJ1-2
cdr3_aa: CATSRNGRDITF
cdr3_nt: TGTGCCACCAGCAGAAACGGGAGGGATATCACCTTC

d_call: .
clone_size: .
v_call: TRBV7-8
j_call: TRBJ1-2
cdr3_aa: CASSLEDSFTGYTF
cdr3_nt: TGTGCCAGCAGCTTAGAGGACAGCTTCACTGGCTACACCTTC

d_call: TRBD2
clone_size: .
v_call: TRBV6-1
j_call: TRBJ2-3
cdr3_aa: CASSALALSTDTQYF
cdr3_nt: TGTGCCAGCAGCGCACTAGCGCTCAGCACAGATACGCAGTATTTT

d_call: .
clone_size: .
v_call: TRBV9
j_call: TRBJ2-5
cdr3_aa: CASSAGLPGGTQYF
cdr3_nt: TGTGCCAGCAGCGCGGGCCTTCCAGGAGGGACCCAGTACTTC

d_call: .
clone_size: .
v_call: TRBV5-1
j_call: TRBJ1-1
cdr3_aa: CASSLGQANTEAFF
cdr3_nt: TGCGCCAGCAGCTTGGGGCAGGCGAACACTGAAGCTTTCTTT

d_call: .
clone_size: .
v_call: TRBV27
j_call: TRBJ1-2
cdr3_aa: CASTFPGRANYGYTF
cdr3_nt: TGTGCCAGCACTTTCCCCGGGAGAGCTAACTATGGCTACACCTTC

d_call: .
clone_size: .
v_call: TRBV10-2
j_call: TRBJ2-7
cdr3_aa: CASSRDEAGYGQYF
cdr3_nt: TGCGCCAGCAGCCGTGACGAGGCTGGGTATGGGCAGTACTTC

d_call: TRBD1
clone_size: .
v_call: TRBV29-1
j_call: TRBJ1-1
cdr3_aa: CSAGQGATEAFF
cdr3_nt: TGCAGCGCCGGACAGGGGGCCACTGAAGCTTTCTTT

d_call: .
clone_size: .
v_call: TRBV19
j_call: TRBJ1-2
cdr3_aa: CATYRGGYGYGYTF
cdr3_nt: TGTGCCACCTACAGAGGAGGGTACGGCTATGGCTACACCTTC

d_call: TRBD1
clone_size: .
v_call: TRBV5-4
j_call: TRBJ1-4
cdr3_aa: CASSLRQGGRNEKLFF
cdr3_nt: TGTGCCAGCAGCTTAAGGCAGGGGGGAAGAAATGAAAAACTGTTTTTT

d_call: .
clone_size: .
v_call: TRBV5-1
j_call: TRBJ2-3
cdr3_aa: CASSPPVGGGKDTQYF
cdr3_nt: TGCGCCAGCAGCCCACCGGTAGGAGGGGGCAAAGATACGCAGTATTTT

d_call: TRBD1
clone_size: few
v_call: TRBV29-1
j_call: TRBJ1-1
cdr3_aa: CSGGGQGASEAFF
cdr3_nt: TGCAGCGGCGGGGGACAGGGGGCTTCTGAAGCTTTCTTT

d_call: .
clone_size: .
v_call: TRBV6-6
j_call: TRBJ2-7
cdr3_aa: CASRGTNYEQYF
cdr3_nt: TGTGCCAGCAGGGGCACAAACTACGAGCAGTACTTC

d_call: .
clone_size: .
v_call: TRBV4-3
j_call: TRBJ1-1
cdr3_aa: CASSRNNEAFF
cdr3_nt: TGCGCCAGCAGCCGCAACAATGAAGCTTTCTTT

d_call: .
clone_size: .
v_call: TRBV11-3
j_call: TRBJ2-7
cdr3_aa: CASRDSGSTEQYF
cdr3_nt: TGTGCCAGCCGGGACAGCGGGAGCACCGAGCAGTACTTC

d_call: TRBD1
clone_size: .
v_call: TRBV19
j_call: TRBJ1-1
cdr3_aa: CASSLSTGISQNTEAFF
cdr3_nt: TGTGCCAGTAGTCTTTCGACAGGGATAAGCCAGAACACTGAAGCTTTCTTT

d_call: TRBD2
clone_size: .
v_call: TRBV19
j_call: TRBJ2-2
cdr3_aa: CASSIETSGRRAGELFF
cdr3_nt: TGTGCCAGTAGTATAGAGACTAGCGGGAGACGGGCCGGGGAGCTGTTTTTT

d_call: .
clone_size: .
v_call: TRBV6-1
j_call: TRBJ2-2
cdr3_aa: CASRPNRDGGELFF
cdr3_nt: TGTGCCAGCAGGCCAAACAGGGACGGCGGGGAGCTGTTTTTT

d_call: TRBD1
clone_size: once
v_call: TRBV6-6
j_call: TRBJ1-5
cdr3_aa: CASSTWDRDQPQHF
cdr3_nt: TGTGCCAGCAGTACTTGGGACAGAGATCAGCCCCAGCATTTT

d_call: TRBD1
clone_size: .
v_call: TRBV7-9
j_call: TRBJ2-7
cdr3_aa: CASSPGQGSYYEQYF
cdr3_nt: TGTGCCAGCAGCCCAGGACAGGGGAGTTACTACGAGCAGTACTTC

d_call: TRBD1
clone_size: .
v_call: TRBV30
j_call: TRBJ2-7
cdr3_aa: CAWSAGTGPREQYF
cdr3_nt: TGTGCCTGGAGTGCCGGGACAGGGCCACGGGAGCAGTACTTC

d_call: .
clone_size: .
v_call: TRBV29-1
j_call: TRBJ1-2
cdr3_aa: CSVVGADGYTF
cdr3_nt: TGCAGCGTTGTGGGGGCAGACGGCTACACCTTC